Below, 24 T cell receptor beta chains from the same sample are listed, as sequenced in a study of CD8 T cells in Susac syndrome. Reverse transcription used roughly 0.45 to 1 ug RNA and random hexamers. TCRdb re-derived calls from the immunoSEQ multiplex PCR reads in MiXCR, one entry per CDR3 protein. Of 250,000 or so distinct CDR3 sequences listed, around 95% are singletons. Material for sequencing was CD4+ T cells from PBMCs. The receptors here all came from a human donor with multiple sclerosis.

This chain connects TRBV7-2 to TRBJ2-7; 8 positions agree with TRBD2. The CDR3 runs to 15 residues. V dropped 7 bases and J dropped 1; count of bases not matched to a gene: 9. CDR1 SGHTA and CDR2 FQGNSA come from the germline V gene. As DNA, the CDR3 is TGTGCCAGCACGGCCCGGGGGGGAGGGTCCTACGAGCAGTACTTC. This translates into CASTARGGGSYEQYF. Full variable domain (remainder filled in from reference TRBV7-2 and TRBJ2-7): GAGVSQSPSNKVTEKGKDVELRCDPISGHTALYWYRQSLGQGLEFLIYFQGNSAPDKSGLPSDRFSAERTGGSVSTLTIQRTQQEDSAVYLCASTARGGGSYEQYFGPGTRLTVT.

This clonotype was observed a single time. V is TRBV20-1 and J is TRBJ1-2; 9 nucleotides align to TRBD1. The CDR3 has 12 amino acids. Per germline, CDR1 DFQATT and CDR2 SNEGSKA (reference sequence). V lost 6 bases and J lost 5; bases outside the gene matches: 4. For the CDR3, the DNA is TGCAGTGCCGTCGACAGGGGGTATGGCTACACCTTC. Amino acid sequence: CSAVDRGYGYTF.

This clonotype occurred a few times. The gene calls are TRBV29-1 and TRBJ2-7, with 10 bases lining up with TRBD2. This CDR3 region has 13 residues. The V gene end was trimmed by 6 bases and the J gene end by 5 bases; junction bases not matched to a gene: 7. Germline loops: CDR1 SQVTM, CDR2 ANQGSEA. The CDR3 reads CSVSAGGPNEQYV. CDR3 sequence (DNA): TGCAGCGTCTCAGCGGGAGGGCCAAACGAGCAGTACGTC.

This chain connects TRBV2 to TRBJ1-1, with 7 bases aligning to TRBD1. CDR3 length: 13 amino acids. Looked up from germline, CDR1 is SNHLY and CDR2 is FYNNEI. V lost 5 bases and J lost 4; bases outside the gene matches: 4. CDR3 DNA: TGTGCCAGCAGTTCACAGGGGCTCACTGAAGCTTTCTTT. This encodes CASSSQGLTEAFF.

The chain is built from TRBV7-6 and TRBJ2-2, with 7 bases lining up with TRBD1. Germline-derived CDR1 and CDR2 are SGHVS and FNYEAQ. The J segment lost 0 bases and the V segment lost 5 bases, leaving 3 bases of the junction unmatched. The CDR3 totals 15 residues. The CDR3 DNA is TGTGCCAGCAGCCAACAGGGGCCGAACACCGGGGAGCTGTTTTTT. Amino acids: CASSQQGPNTGELFF.

This chain links TRBV20-1 with TRBJ1-1; D ambiguous. Trimming stripped 0 bases from V and 0 bases from J, with 5 bases between. The V gene's germline CDR1 is DFQATT and CDR2 SNEGSKA (reference sequence). The length of the CDR3 is 13 residues. CDR3 loop: CSARDDLNTEAFF. The CDR3 bases are TGCAGTGCTAGAGACGACCTGAACACTGAAGCTTTCTTT.

The chain combines TRBV9 with TRBJ2-5, with TRBD2 matching over 9 bases. Trimming cost V 7 bases and J 5 bases; bases outside gene matches: 9. The CDR3 contains 14 residues. Per germline, CDR1 SGDLS and CDR2 YYNGEE. CDR3 residues: CASGAGGRGETQYF. For the CDR3, the DNA is TGTGCCAGCGGAGCGGGGGGCCGGGGGGAGACCCAGTACTTC. The full variable domain, in which reference TRBV9 and TRBJ2-5 provide the parts outside the CDR3, is DSGVTQTPKHLITATGQRVTLRCSPRSGDLSVYWYQQSLDQGLQFLIQYYNGEERAKGNILERFSAQQFPDLHSELNLSSLELGDSALYFCASGAGGRGETQYFGPGTRLLVL.

In this sample, this clonotype turned up a few times. The gene calls are TRBV19 and TRBJ2-1; 10 positions agree with TRBD1. Germline V lookup: CDR1 LNHDA, CDR2 SQIVND (reference sequence). The V gene end was trimmed by 8 bases and the J gene end by 7 bases; junction bases not matched to a gene: 5. The CDR3 runs to 13 residues. The CDR3 region is CASSPGQGNEQFF. As DNA, the CDR3 is TGTGCCAGTTCTCCGGGACAGGGGAATGAGCAGTTCTTC.

The gene calls are TRBV4-1 and TRBJ1-2, with 7 bases matching TRBD1. There are 15 residues in the CDR3. Germline lookup yields CDR1 MGHRA and CDR2 YSYEKL. V lost 1 base and J lost 2; bases outside the gene matches: 4. DNA for the CDR3: TGCGCCAGCAGCCAAGGACAGGGCGAGAACTATGGCTACACCTTC. Translated: CASSQGQGENYGYTF.

This clonotype was observed a handful of times. This chain joins TRBV18 and TRBJ2-1; D unclear. The CDR3 extends over 15 amino acids. Trimming removed 0 bases from V and 3 bases from J, with 9 bases in between. The germline CDR1 and CDR2 sequences are KGHSH and LQKENI. The CDR3 DNA reads as TGTGCCAGCTCACCACCTGGCAGTAGCTACAATGAGCAGTTCTTC. Amino acids: CASSPPGSSYNEQFF.

The V and J genes are TRBV27 and TRBJ2-1; the D call may be TRBD1 or TRBD2 (6 bases each). Germline lookup yields CDR1 MNHEY and CDR2 SMNVEV (reference sequence). There are 16 residues in the CDR3. V was cut by 2 bases and J by 6 bases, with 17 bases left in between. CDR3 DNA sequence: TGTGCCAGCAGTTTAGAGGGGGGCCCCCCGCCCAATGAGCAGTTCTTC. Translated: CASSLEGGPPPNEQFF.

V usage is TRBV19 and J usage is TRBJ1-2, with D unclear. The germline CDR1 and CDR2 sequences are LNHDA and SQIVND (reference sequence). V shed 7 bases and J shed 4 bases, with 13 bases lying between them. The CDR3 runs 13 residues. The CDR3, as DNA: TGTGCCAGTACCGCTTTACTGTTCTATGGCTACACCTTC. Translating gives CASTALLFYGYTF.

This chain uses TRBV24-1 with TRBJ2-1, with TRBD1 matching over 8 bases. This CDR3 has 20 residues. V lost 2 bases to trimming and J lost 5 bases; unmatched junction nucleotides: 19. CDR1 and CDR2 from the germline V gene are KGHDR and SFDVKD. This CDR3 reads CATSDSWSRVEGQVNNEQFF. DNA of the CDR3: TGTGCCACCAGTGATTCTTGGAGTCGTGTCGAGGGACAGGTGAACAATGAGCAGTTCTTC.

The chain is built from TRBV20-1 and TRBJ2-3; no firm D call. The CDR3 runs 11 residues. Trimming took 0 bases from V and 4 from J, leaving 2 bases between them. In germline, CDR1 is DFQATT, CDR2 SNEGSKA (reference sequence). The chain's CDR3 is CSAREADTQYF. For the CDR3, the DNA is TGCAGTGCTAGAGAGGCAGATACGCAGTATTTT.

The J gene is TRBJ2-7, the V gene TRBV5-6; 8 bases are a match to TRBD2. V dropped 7 bases and J dropped 2; count of bases not matched to a gene: 11. This CDR3 region has 15 residues. The germline gives CDR1 SGHDT, CDR2 YYEEEE. CDR3 bases: TGTGCCAGCGGTCGACTAGCGCCTTCTACCTACGAGCAGTACGTC. Translation gives CASGRLAPSTYEQYV.

The chain recombines TRBV5-1 with TRBJ2-2, with 7 positions matching TRBD2. Looked up from germline, CDR1 is SGHRS and CDR2 is YFSETQ. There are 15 residues in the CDR3. Trimming cost V 3 bases and J 2 bases; bases outside gene matches: 4. CDR3 sequence reads: CASSSRGENTGELFF. CDR3 coding DNA: TGCGCCAGCAGCTCCCGGGGGGAAAACACCGGGGAGCTGTTTTTT.

V gene TRBV7-9 combines with J gene TRBJ2-2; 12 nucleotides align to TRBD1. The CDR3 contains 17 residues. V was pared by 6 bases and J by 1 base, with 6 bases of the junction left unmatched. Germline CDR1 and CDR2: SEHNR and FQNEAQ (reference sequence). CDR3 amino acids: CASRGTGGTGNTGELFF. The DNA for the CDR3 is TGTGCCAGCAGAGGGACAGGGGGCACAGGGAACACCGGGGAGCTGTTTTTT.

The rearrangement uses TRBV20-1 and TRBJ1-6, with D possibly matching TRBD1 (5 bases). The length of the CDR3 is 14 residues. V gave up 0 bases and J gave up 10 bases, with 13 bases separating them. The germline gives CDR1 DFQATT, CDR2 SNEGSKA (reference sequence). CDR3 amino acids: CSARDRGGYSPLHF. The DNA for the CDR3 is TGCAGTGCTAGAGATCGCGGGGGGTACTCACCCCTCCACTTT.

V usage is TRBV7-9 and J usage is TRBJ1-3, with D hard to call. The germline gives CDR1 SEHNR, CDR2 FQNEAQ (reference sequence). V dropped 5 bases and J dropped 5 bases, with 13 bases sitting between them. The CDR3 has 14 residues. The CDR3 bases are TGTGCCAGCAGCCCAGACGGAGAGAGAAACACCATATATTTT. It specifies CASSPDGERNTIYF.

This chain links TRBV5-6 with TRBJ2-7, with 7 bases matching TRBD1. CDR1 SGHDT and CDR2 YYEEEE come from the germline V gene. Germline trimming cut 0 bases from V and 3 bases from J; bases unmatched to any gene: 9. This CDR3 spans 16 amino acids. This CDR3 is CASSLAAGTVVYEQYF. CDR3 sequence (DNA): TGTGCCAGCAGCTTGGCCGCCGGGACAGTTGTCTACGAGCAGTACTTC.

The V and J genes are TRBV29-1 and TRBJ2-1, with D tentatively TRBD1 (6 bases). The V gene lost 4 bases and the J gene lost 7 bases, with 11 bases spanning the gap. This CDR3 spans 12 amino acids. Germline CDR1 reads SQVTM; CDR2 reads ANQGSEA. This CDR3 is CSVGPGDNEQFF. The CDR3 bases are TGCAGCGTTGGCCCAGGGGATAATGAGCAGTTCTTC.

The V call is TRBV12-3 or TRBV12-4, the J call TRBJ1-1; a weak D match, TRBD1 (6 bases). V lost 5 bases and J 0 bases, leaving 19 bases between the germline ends. This CDR3 is 17 amino acids long. DNA of the CDR3: TGTGCCAGCAGTCAAGAACAGGGTTTTCGGCTGAACACTGAAGCTTTCTTT. Its translation is CASSQEQGFRLNTEAFF.

This chain connects TRBV29-1 to TRBJ2-7; no reliable D call. V was clipped by 4 bases and J by 4 bases, with 11 bases between them. CDR1 SQVTM and CDR2 ANQGSEA come from the germline V gene. The CDR3 covers 12 residues. CDR3 in DNA: TGCAGCGTTGTAGGGCCGGGTTACGAGCAGTACTTC. Translating it yields CSVVGPGYEQYF.

The chain carries TRBV2 and TRBJ2-5; D remains ambiguous. The CDR3 covers 13 residues. Trimming took 7 bases from V and 1 from J, leaving 10 bases between them. Germline assignment: CDR1 SNHLY and CDR2 FYNNEI. The CDR3 loop is CASIFRRQETQYF. The CDR3 nucleotides read TGTGCCAGCATATTTCGGCGCCAAGAGACCCAGTACTTC. Filled out from reference TRBV2 and TRBJ2-5, the complete variable domain reads EPEVTQTPSHQVTQMGQEVILRCVPISNHLYFYWYRQILGQKVEFLVSFYNNEISEKSEIFDDQFSVERPDGSNFTLKIRSTKLEDSAMYFCASIFRRQETQYFGPGTRLLVL.